This record looks at one T cell receptor (beta chain) sequence and its context. The source of the sample is a study of OX40 agonist ivuxolimab in advanced cancers. Study-level background: An anti-OX40 (CD134) antibody with agonistic activity, ivuxolimab, was administered to patients. People in dose escalation had one of these cancers: hepatocellular carcinoma, melanoma, renal cell or head and neck cancer. At 82.7% male, the cohort had a mean age of around 56 years, ranging from about 20 to 80.

The assay was immunoSEQ multiplex PCR, and TCRdb's table has in-frame clones only and misses some. In the table there are 100,000 to 150,000 clones, 85% to 95% of which are singletons. The CDR3 consists of 16 residues. CDR1 and CDR2 from the germline V gene are LNHDA and SQIVND (reference sequence). V was pared by 4 bases and J by 7 bases, with 12 bases of the junction left unmatched. Sequencing was performed on CD4+ or CD8+ T cells sorted from blood, taken in a trial of the OX40 agonist ivuxolimab. The source of this sequence is an adult with an advanced solid tumor such as melanoma, head and neck, liver or kidney cancer. The rearrangement uses TRBV19 and TRBJ2-2; 7 bases map to TRBD1. This chain's CDR3 is CASSTPKSRQGGELFF. Written as DNA, the CDR3 is TGTGCCAGTAGTACCCCAAAATCGAGACAGGGCGGGGAGCTGTTTTTT.